A single T cell receptor (beta chain) is shown here with its context. It lacks a known antigen. No much larger clone is present one base from it, and per-base qualities are unavailable. This sample includes further DNA sequences coding for the same CDR3. The V and J ends are trimmed by 3 bases and 0 bases, leaving 2 bases between them. Spanning cysteine to phenylalanine, the CDR3 consists of 12 amino acids. Only the CDR3 region is kept as DNA, spanning 36 bases read in frame from base 1. Looking up the germline V gene yields CDR1 KGHSH and CDR2 LQKENI. These data belong to a study of shared clonotypes between healthy human individuals (dated by TCRdb to about 2020). Context from the whole study: Three men and a couple of women, aged 18 to 49 years, made up the cohort. Per donor, three plates each were used for CD4 naive and CD4 memory, two for CD8 naive, and one for CD8 memory. To increase sequencing depth and limit assay-specific biases, different laboratories used diverse techniques to prepare libraries and sequence TCR repertoires. Per donor, leukapheresis produced somewhere between about 0.9 and 9.5 billion PBMCs. To estimate repertoire size and how much clonotypes are shared between individuals, the study performed deep sequencing of blood TCR repertoires from about five healthy adults.

The donors were healthy, HIV-negative adults with no recently reported acute infections or vaccinations. Every donor was a Caucasian adult living in Nashville, Tennessee, USA. CD4+ T cells were enriched by magnetic negative selection; naive cells were then positively selected on CD45RA, and the negative fraction formed the memory subset. Blood was collected by leukapheresis, and PBMCs were isolated by Ficoll-Histopaque density gradient centrifugation and then cryopreserved in liquid nitrogen vapor phase. Purity and quantity of every magnetically sorted T cell population were checked by analytical flow cytometry. Each sorted fraction had its genomic DNA isolated and then quantified by UV absorbance on a Nanodrop 2000c. TCR CDR3 regions were amplified from genomic DNA by multiplex PCR using the deep immunoSEQ assay. Extracted genomic DNA from each cell subset was spread evenly across all wells of several immunoSEQ 96-well plates, with each plate serving as a replicate. For sorted subsets, around 200 ng genomic DNA, equal to 30,000 to 35,000 T cell genomes, was loaded into each replicate PCR. Purified libraries were measured with a Qubit 3.0 fluorometer, size-checked on a Bioanalyzer 2100, and measured again with the KAPA Library Quantification kit. Each immunoSEQ 96-well plate was sequenced on its own single-read 150-cycle Illumina NextSeq 550 flow cell. The source study handled its data this way. Because only junctional sequences without quality scores were contained in the immunoSEQ output, filtering matching that applied to full-length reads could not be performed. Sequences were annotated with PyIR, a Python wrapper for IgBLAST v1.9, and V/J genes and CDR3 were assigned using IMGT germline references. Reads were removed for weak V/J assignments (E-value above 1e-6), missing CDR3, stop codons, out-of-frame junctions, or ambiguous translated residues. A V3J clonotype was defined by an identical inferred V gene, J gene, and CDR3 amino acid sequence. To compute the percentage overlap between repertoires, the number of shared unique clonotypes was divided by the size of the smaller repertoire. RTK rarefaction, the Chao1 estimator, and Recon v2.1 estimates of unobserved clonotypes were used to assess repertoire richness. For all TCRbeta clonotypes obtained by the gDNA method from a few donors, generation probabilities were computed with OLGA. Not all clones reach the TCRdb copy of this immuneACCESS table, which keeps in-frame sequences only. Checked studies attribute under half of the gap to unresolved V genes and leave the rest unexplained. V and J calls plus clone size are reproduced from that table; the DNA served to infer D and trimming. The sample table records around 1.6 million clones; 95% to 99% of these occur just once. Clones ranked in the top ten supply 0.45% of the sample.

General conclusions and limits of the study: Only blood was sampled, and tissue TCR repertoires likely differ from those in blood. Even with the large sequencing depth, rarefaction of the sorted-subset datasets indicated that sequencing was incomplete. When a handful of donors were compared, the shared fraction of clonotypes was 5% to 6.5% for naive CD4, more than 3% for naive CD8, 2.3% for memory CD4, and about 0.36% for memory CD8. Naive subsets generally had larger estimated clonotype richness than memory subsets. Pairwise subsampling indicated that sequencing depth was expected to affect the degree of clonotype sharing among donors. The small number of donors limited the genetic and exposure-history diversity represented. Compared with non-shared clonotypes, clonotypes shared by all four sorted-subset donors had higher generation probabilities.

Sequenced input: naive CD4+ T cells sorted from blood. The sample's cell subset or site, from its label and the paper: CD45RA+ positively selected. The receptor was isolated from a man aged 30-40 years in good health. The sequence links TRBV18 to TRBJ2-5, with the D gene not clear enough to name. For the CDR3, the sequence is CASSPYQETQYF. In nucleotides, the sequence is TGTGCCAGCTCACCCTACCAAGAGACCCAGTACTTC.